This T cell receptor beta chain was sequenced for a study of T cell responses to AZD1222 COVID-19 vaccine. The study's findings and limits: Within unmutated variant regions lay the reported targets of nearly half of spike-specific TCRs. Vaccine-associated CD4 TCRs spanned spike, dominant at 160-218 and 743-854.

This clone was counted a single time. What it recognizes is unknown. Repertoires were generated with immunoSEQ multiplex PCR, while TCRdb's copy carries only in-frame clones and drops some. The sample yields about 200,000 clones, 85% to 95% seen once. The receptor was isolated from an adult in good health. This specimen consisted of peripheral blood, obtained on day 0 of AZD1222 vaccination.

The CDR3 sequence: CASSQRTGRGNEQFF. CDR3 nucleotides: TGCGCCAGCAGCCAACGGACAGGGAGGGGAAATGAGCAGTTCTTC. The rearrangement uses TRBV4-1 and TRBJ2-1; tentatively, D is TRBD1 (8 bases). The V gene lost 2 bases and the J gene lost 7 bases, with 15 bases spanning the gap. The CDR3 runs to 15 residues. Per the germline V gene, CDR1 is MGHRA and CDR2 is YSYEKL.